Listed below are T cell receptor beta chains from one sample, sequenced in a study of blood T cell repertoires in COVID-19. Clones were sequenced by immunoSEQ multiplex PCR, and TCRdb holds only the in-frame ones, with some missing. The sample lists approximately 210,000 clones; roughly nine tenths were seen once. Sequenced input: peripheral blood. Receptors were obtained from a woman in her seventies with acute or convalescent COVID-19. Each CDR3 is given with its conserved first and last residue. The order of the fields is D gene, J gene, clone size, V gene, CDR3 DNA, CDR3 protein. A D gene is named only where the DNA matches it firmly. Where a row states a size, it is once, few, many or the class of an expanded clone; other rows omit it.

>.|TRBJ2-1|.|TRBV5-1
TGCGCCAGCAGCCATAAGGGGGTCACTACTTACAATGAGCAGTTCTTC
CASSHKGVTTYNEQFF
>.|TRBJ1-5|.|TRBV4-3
TGCGCCAGCAGCCAAGAGGAGCGTCAGCCCCAGCATTTT
CASSQEERQPQHF
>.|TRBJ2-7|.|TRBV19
TGTGCCTCATCAGGAGGGCCCTGGGACGAGCAGTACTTC
CASSGGPWDEQYF
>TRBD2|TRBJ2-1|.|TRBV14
TGTGCCAGCAGCCCCAGACTAGCGGGAGGTCTATCAAGCGATGAGCAGTTCTTC
CASSPRLAGGLSSDEQFF
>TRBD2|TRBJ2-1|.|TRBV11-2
TGTGCCAGCAGCTTTGGGTCCGCTAGCGGATCCTACAATGAGCAGTTCTTC
CASSFGSASGSYNEQFF
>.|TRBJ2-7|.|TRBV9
TGTGCCAGCAGCGTTTACGAGGGGGTAGGCGAGCAGTACTTC
CASSVYEGVGEQYF
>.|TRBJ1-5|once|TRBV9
TGTGCCAGCAGCGCCGGACAGTTATTTAATCAGCCCCAGCATTTT
CASSAGQLFNQPQHF
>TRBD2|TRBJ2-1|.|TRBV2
TGTGCCAGCAGTCGACTAGCGGGAGGGCCAGGTGAGCAGTTCTTC
CASSRLAGGPGEQFF
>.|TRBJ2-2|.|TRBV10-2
TGCGCCAGCTCACTCCGGAGGAACACCGGGGAGCTGTTTTTT
CASSLRRNTGELFF
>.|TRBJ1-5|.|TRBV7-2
TGTGCCAGCAGCTTGTCAAGCAATCAGCCCCAGCATTTT
CASSLSSNQPQHF
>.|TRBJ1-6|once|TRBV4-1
TGCGCCAGCAGCCAAGAGAAGGGGATTGGTAATTCACCCCTCCACTTT
CASSQEKGIGNSPLHF
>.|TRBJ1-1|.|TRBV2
TGTGCCAGCAGTGTTTTCCTTGAAGCTTTCTTT
CASSVFLEAFF
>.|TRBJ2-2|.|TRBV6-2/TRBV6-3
TGTGCCAGCAGTCACAGGGACACCGGGGAGCTGTTTTTT
CASSHRDTGELFF
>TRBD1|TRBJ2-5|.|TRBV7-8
TGTGCCAGCAGCTTAGCCAACCGGGACAGGGGAGAGACCCAGTACTTC
CASSLANRDRGETQYF
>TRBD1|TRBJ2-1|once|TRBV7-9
TGTGCCAGCAGCTCGACCGGGACAGGATACAATGAGCAGTTCTTC
CASSSTGTGYNEQFF
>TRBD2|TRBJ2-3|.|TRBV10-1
TGCGCCAGCAGTGTGGGGCTAGCGGGGCAAATCCTCCCGGATACGCAGTATTTT
CASSVGLAGQILPDTQYF
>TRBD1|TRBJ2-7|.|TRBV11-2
TGTGCCAGCAGCTTAGATCTTGGGGACAGATACGAGCAGTACTTC
CASSLDLGDRYEQYF
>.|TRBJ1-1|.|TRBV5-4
TGTGCCAGCTTCGCAAAAGAGCGCGCTGAAGCTTTCTTT
CASFAKERAEAFF
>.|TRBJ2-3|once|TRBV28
TGTGCCAGCCGCGGGACAGGCACAGATACGCAGTATTTT
CASRGTGTDTQYF
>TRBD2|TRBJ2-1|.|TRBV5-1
TGCGCCAGCAGCCTCTGGACTAGCGGGAGGGATGAGCAGTTCTTC
CASSLWTSGRDEQFF
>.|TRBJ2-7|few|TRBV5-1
TGCGCCAGCAGCCCCGGAGGGACGGGTTACGAGCAGTACTTC
CASSPGGTGYEQYF
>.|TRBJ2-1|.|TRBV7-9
TGTGCCAGCAGCTTAGGAGATCGGCAGTTCTTC
CASSLGDRQFF
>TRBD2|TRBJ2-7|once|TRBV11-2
TGTGCCAGCAGCCCCGGGACTAGTCGGGAGCAGTACTTC
CASSPGTSREQYF
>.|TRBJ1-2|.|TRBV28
TGTGCCAGCAGCCCCGGGACACGGAACTATGGCTACACCTTC
CASSPGTRNYGYTF
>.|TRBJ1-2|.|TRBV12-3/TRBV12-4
TGTGCCAGCAGTCCTCTGAGGGTGAGTGGCTACACCTTC
CASSPLRVSGYTF
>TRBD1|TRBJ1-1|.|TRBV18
TGTGCCAGCTCACCACAGGGACAGGCGGGCACTGAAGCTTTCTTT
CASSPQGQAGTEAFF
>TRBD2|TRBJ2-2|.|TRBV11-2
TGTGCCAGCAGCCCCTGGACTAGCCGAGGCACCGGGGAGCTGTTTTTT
CASSPWTSRGTGELFF
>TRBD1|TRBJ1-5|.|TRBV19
TGTGCCAGTAACCCAGGGGGGTTTAGCAATCAGCCCCAGCATTTT
CASNPGGFSNQPQHF
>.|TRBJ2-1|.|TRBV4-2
TGTGCCAGCAGCTTGGTCAGGGGGACTTACAATGAGCAGTTCTTC
CASSLVRGTYNEQFF